This T cell receptor beta chain is drawn from a study of CD4 T cells in relation to SARS-CoV-2 and coronaviruses. As for the study in general: ViraFEST: approximately 10-day antigen culture of PBMCs, then TCR beta CDR3 sequencing. The HLA restriction of the shared crossreactive spike epitopes was mapped. Study-wide findings and caveats: Compared with monoreactive clones, crossreactive clones showed significantly weaker SARS-CoV-2 expansion.

The CDR3 is made up of 15 amino acids. Germline-derived CDR1 and CDR2 are SGHRS and YFSETQ. The ends lost 4 bases at V and 5 bases at J; junction bases unmatched: 9. The unexposed donors gave CD4+ T cells in 2011-2018, prior to COVID-19. The cells were cultured for about 10 days before CD4+ T cells were isolated. Method: immunoSEQ multiplex PCR; TCRdb's copy keeps in-frame clones and lacks some. The data contain about 20,000 clones, about three quarters of them seen just once; the ten biggest clones take up about a fifth. Remarks on this clone: What it recognizes is unknown.

The chain recombines TRBV5-1 with TRBJ2-7; 10 positions match TRBD1. This receptor was identified in a human donor in good health. The sample taken for sequencing was CD4+ T cells from PBMCs, cultured in vitro. The CDR3 region is CASSKDTGTGDEQYF. CDR3 DNA sequence: TGCGCCAGCAGCAAAGATACCGGGACAGGGGACGAGCAGTACTTC.